These 20 T cell receptor beta chains originate from one sample sequenced in a study of blood T cells in healthy people across ages. PCR was performed a second time for about 7 to 12 cycles using a sample-barcoded 5' primer and a J-beta primer mix. TCRdb fed the 5' RACE reads into MiXCR, producing one record per CDR3 protein. Of hundreds of thousands of distinct CDR3 sequences in the sample, about a quarter were seen once. The same sample was also used in a study of T cells of mothers and their children.

Sequencing was carried out using blood. The receptors derive from a boy between 2 and 10 years old in good health.

The rearrangement links TRBV20-1 to TRBJ2-7; 9 bases line up with TRBD1. Germline CDR1 and CDR2: DFQATT and SNEGSKA (reference sequence). The CDR3 is 14 residues long. J gave up 1 base and V 3 bases, and 4 bases lay outside the gene matches. CDR3 sequence reads: CSARDRGWSYEQYF. The CDR3 DNA follows: TGCAGTGCTAGGGACAGGGGTTGGTCCTACGAGCAGTACTTC.

The rearrangement joins TRBV12-3 or TRBV12-4 to TRBJ2-5, with 9 bases fitting TRBD2. The CDR3 spans 12 residues. V dropped 6 bases and J dropped 4; count of bases not matched to a gene: 0. The CDR3 region is CASRAGGETQYF. The CDR3 region has the DNA TGTGCCAGCAGAGCGGGGGGAGAGACCCAGTACTTC.

The chain links TRBV6-2 or TRBV6-3 to TRBJ2-3; tentatively, D is TRBD1 (5 bases). Trimming pared 6 bases from V and 2 bases from J, leaving 9 bases between. CDR3 length: 13 amino acids. Germline V gene data show CDR1 as MNHEY and CDR2 as SVGEGT. CDR3 region: CASSSTDTDTQYF. The DNA for the CDR3 is TGTGCCAGCAGCTCGACAGACACAGATACGCAGTATTTT.

The V and J genes are TRBV12-3 or TRBV12-4 and TRBJ2-5, with a possible D match to TRBD2 (6 bases). Trimming shortened V by 7 bases and J by 1 base, and 10 bases separated the two germline ends. CDR3 length equals 13 residues. CDR3 protein: CASNWDSQETQYF. For the CDR3, the DNA is TGTGCCAGCAATTGGGACTCCCAAGAGACCCAGTACTTC.

This clonotype has more than one count but fewer than ten. The chain uses TRBV5-1 and TRBJ2-3; TRBD2 aligns across 7 bases. There are 16 residues in the CDR3. CDR1 SGHRS and CDR2 YFSETQ come from the germline V gene. V trimming: 1 base; J trimming: 2 bases; junction bases outside the gene matches: 7. The DNA for the CDR3 is TGCGCCAGCAGCTTGCGGGCGGGAGTTGTCACAGATACGCAGTATTTT. It specifies CASSLRAGVVTDTQYF.

The genes are TRBV30 and TRBJ1-2; 8 bases are a match to TRBD1. J was trimmed by 4 bases and V by 3 bases; bases with no gene match: 7. Germline V gives CDR1 GTSNPN, CDR2 SVGIG (reference sequence). This CDR3 spans 14 amino acids. The CDR3 protein is CAWSAGQAIYGYTF. DNA of the CDR3: TGTGCCTGGAGCGCGGGACAGGCGATCTATGGCTACACCTTC.

The sample holds a few counts of this clonotype. The conserved phenylalanine or tryptophan normally closing the CDR3 is absent here, so this likely arose from a read error. V gene TRBV27 combines with J gene TRBJ1-1; D is unclear. This CDR3 is 13 amino acids long. The V end lost 3 bases, the J end lost 3 bases, and 8 bases lay between the germline ends. Germline V gene data show CDR1 as MNHEY and CDR2 as SMNVEV (reference sequence). CDR3 amino acids: CASSFGKDTEAFS. Here the CDR3 DNA reads TGTGCCAGCAGTTTTGGAAAGGACACTGAAGCTTTCTCT.

This clonotype was counted a few times. The gene calls are TRBV5-1 and TRBJ2-5; the match to TRBD1 covers 8 bases. CDR3 size: 14 residues. The germline V gene has CDR1 SGHRS and CDR2 YFSETQ. V lost 4 bases to trimming and J lost 2 bases; unmatched junction nucleotides: 4. This chain's CDR3 is CASSTGTGQETQYF. The CDR3 DNA is TGCGCCAGCAGCACCGGGACAGGTCAAGAGACCCAGTACTTC.

The genes are TRBV5-1 and TRBJ2-5; D unresolved. Germline V gives CDR1 SGHRS, CDR2 YFSETQ. The CDR3 spans 15 residues. V was trimmed by 3 bases and J by 5 bases, leaving 17 bases between them. The CDR3 region is CASSWPIGNWETQYF. Written as DNA, the CDR3 is TGCGCCAGCAGCTGGCCAATCGGAAACTGGGAGACCCAGTACTTC.

This clonotype was picked up a small number of times. The V gene is TRBV12-3 or TRBV12-4, the J gene TRBJ2-7; D ambiguous. The length of the CDR3 is 14 residues. V lost 3 bases, J lost 3 bases, and 12 bases lay in between. As DNA, the CDR3 is TGTGCCAGCAGTTTCTTGTCCTGGGGCTACGAGCAGTACTTC. It specifies CASSFLSWGYEQYF.

The chain carries TRBV7-2 and TRBJ2-4, with D perhaps TRBD1 or TRBD2 (5 bases each). The CDR3 covers 14 residues. The V and J ends lost 3 bases and 7 bases respectively, with 13 bases between them. Germline assignment: CDR1 SGHTA and CDR2 FQGNSA. CDR3 amino acids: CASSLNRDGNIQYF. The DNA of the CDR3 is TGTGCCAGCAGCTTGAACCGGGACGGCAACATTCAGTACTTC.

This clonotype has only one observation. This chain joins TRBV12-3 or TRBV12-4 and TRBJ2-1; 11 positions agree with TRBD1. V lost 1 base, J lost 6 bases, and 5 bases stayed unmatched. The CDR3 length is 16 residues. The CDR3 region has the DNA TGTGCCAGCAGTTTAGTAGGGGGACAGGGGGTCAATGAGCAGTTCTTC. Its protein is CASSLVGGQGVNEQFF.

A few counts support this clonotype. The chain links TRBV27 to TRBJ1-2, with 9 positions matching TRBD1. The germline V gene has CDR1 MNHEY and CDR2 SMNVEV (reference sequence). Trimming removed 0 bases from V and 4 bases from J; junction bases left unmatched: 6. The CDR3 is made up of 16 amino acids. CDR3: CASSLSGTGIGYGYTF. CDR3 nucleotide sequence: TGTGCCAGCAGTTTATCAGGGACAGGGATCGGCTATGGCTACACCTTC.

The chain couples TRBV5-1 to TRBJ2-3; 9 positions match TRBD2. Germline trimming cut 4 bases from V and 2 bases from J; bases unmatched to any gene: 5. Germline CDR1 and CDR2: SGHRS and YFSETQ. The CDR3 has 15 residues. In nucleotides, the CDR3 is TGCGCCAGCAGCCCTGGGACTAGCACCACAGATACGCAGTATTTT. Amino acids: CASSPGTSTTDTQYF.

The rearrangement uses TRBV9 and TRBJ2-3, with D unresolved. CDR3 length: 16 residues. The germline V gene encodes CDR1 SGDLS and CDR2 YYNGEE. V was clipped by 0 bases and J by 2 bases, with 13 bases between them. The DNA for the CDR3 is TGTGCCAGCAGCGTAGGGTCGGCGCAGATCACAGATACGCAGTATTTT. Translating it yields CASSVGSAQITDTQYF.

DNA for the CDR3: TGTGCCAGCAGCTTAGACGGGCTTTCCTACGAGCAGTACTTC. It translates to CASSLDGLSYEQYF. The chain uses TRBV7-2 and TRBJ2-7; D call uncertain. CDR3 length equals 14 residues. Trimming cost V 1 base and J 1 base, with 8 bases left between them. Per germline, CDR1 SGHTA and CDR2 FQGNSA.

The rearrangement uses TRBV12-3 or TRBV12-4 and TRBJ2-3; perhaps D is TRBD1 or TRBD2 (6 bases each). The CDR3 has 13 residues. Trimming removed 7 bases from V and 5 bases from J, with 13 bases in between. CDR3 coding DNA: TGTGCCAGCACCCCGGGGGCTGTAGATACGCAGTATTTT. As protein: CASTPGAVDTQYF.

The J gene is TRBJ2-3, the V gene TRBV12-3 or TRBV12-4; D is uncertain. V shed 3 bases and J shed 2 bases, with 9 bases lying between them. This CDR3 is built from 14 residues. CDR3 in amino acids: CASSFSRLTDTQYF. CDR3 bases: TGTGCCAGCAGTTTTTCCAGACTCACAGATACGCAGTATTTT.

This clonotype was observed a few times. The rearrangement links TRBV7-2 to TRBJ2-1; 9 nucleotides line up with TRBD1. The J segment lost 14 bases and the V segment lost 5 bases, leaving 7 bases of the junction unmatched. This CDR3 region has 12 residues. Looked up from germline, CDR1 is SGHTA and CDR2 is FQGNSA. CDR3 nucleotide sequence: TGTGCCAGCAGCACTGACAGGGGGGGAAAGTTCTTC. Its translation: CASSTDRGGKFF.

Note on this clonotype: Compared with germline, one end of the junction differs, possibly owing to a read error. The chain employs TRBV12-3 or TRBV12-4 and TRBJ1-2; tentatively, D is TRBD1 (5 bases). The CDR3 has 13 amino acids. CDR3 in amino acids: CTSSFGQGPGYTF. DNA of the CDR3: TGTACCAGCAGTTTTGGGCAGGGCCCTGGCTACACCTTC.